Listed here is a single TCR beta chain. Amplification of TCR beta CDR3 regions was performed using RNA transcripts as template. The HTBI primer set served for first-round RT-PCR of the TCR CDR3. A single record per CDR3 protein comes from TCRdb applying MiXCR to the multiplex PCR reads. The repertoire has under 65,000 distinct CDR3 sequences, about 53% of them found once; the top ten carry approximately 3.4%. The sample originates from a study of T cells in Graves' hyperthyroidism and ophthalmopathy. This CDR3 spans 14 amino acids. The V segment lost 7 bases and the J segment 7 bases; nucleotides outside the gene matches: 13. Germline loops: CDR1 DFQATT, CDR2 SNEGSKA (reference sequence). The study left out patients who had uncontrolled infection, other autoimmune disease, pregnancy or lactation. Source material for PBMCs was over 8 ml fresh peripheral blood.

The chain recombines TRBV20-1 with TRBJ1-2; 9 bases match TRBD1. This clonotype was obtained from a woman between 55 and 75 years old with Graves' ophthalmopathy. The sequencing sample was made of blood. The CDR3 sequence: CSVSDRGALGGYTF. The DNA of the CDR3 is TGCAGTGTGTCAGACAGGGGGGCGTTGGGTGGCTACACCTTC.